The 5 T cell receptor beta chains in this list originate from one sample, sequenced in a study of regulatory T cells in long-lasting Graves disease. Arm-PCR with iRepertoire HTBI primers amplified the CDR3 regions for these TCR beta libraries. In TCRdb, the multiplex PCR reads were re-called with MiXCR into one record per CDR3 protein. The table records some 300,000 distinct CDR3 sequences, roughly a fifth of them present only once. Regarding time point: persistent/refractory GD, antithyroid drugs over 5 years with positive TRAb. After RNA was extracted from PBMCs, the TCR library was made from it. The input for sequencing was peripheral blood mononuclear cells (PBMCs), taken when the disease was refractory, from a patient treated with antithyroid drugs. The receptors shown here come from a female donor with Graves disease.

This clonotype was seen only once. The chain uses TRBV30 and TRBJ2-1; a weak D match, TRBD2 (6 bases). The CDR3 has 15 amino acids. Germline V gives CDR1 GTSNPN, CDR2 SVGIG (reference sequence). Trimming shortened V by 5 bases and J by 4 bases, and 18 bases separated the two germline ends. The CDR3 nucleotides are TGTGCCTGGGGGGGAGGCGGGGACGATTACAATGAGCAGTTCTTC. It specifies CAWGGGGDDYNEQFF.

With regard to this clonotype: A much larger clone is a single base away; this may be a read error. V gene TRBV3-1 combines with J gene TRBJ2-5, with a possible D match to TRBD2 (6 bases). The germline V gene encodes CDR1 LGHDT and CDR2 YNNKEL (reference sequence). The CDR3 loop spans 13 amino acids. In DNA, the CDR3 is TGTGCCAGCAGCCTTAGCGGCAAAGAGGCCCAGTACTTC. Translating gives CASSLSGKEAQYF.

This clonotype was observed many times. The J gene is TRBJ1-5, the V gene TRBV27, with no clear D. V was clipped by 4 bases and J by 0 bases, with 10 bases between them. The germline V gene has CDR1 MNHEY and CDR2 SMNVEV (reference sequence). The CDR3 has 15 residues. CDR3: CASSSTPYSNQPQHF. The CDR3 DNA is TGTGCCAGCAGTTCCACACCGTATAGCAATCAGCCCCAGCATTTT.

The genes are TRBV6-1 and TRBJ1-1; possibly TRBD1 for D (5 bases). The germline V and J ends were trimmed by 5 bases and 1 base, with 11 bases remaining between them. This CDR3 has 14 residues. Per the germline V gene, CDR1 is MNHNS and CDR2 is SASEGT. The DNA of the CDR3 is TGTGCCAGCAGTCTCAGGGTAGCGAACACTGAAGCTTTCTTT. It codes for CASSLRVANTEAFF.

This clonotype was counted ten times or more. V gene TRBV30 combines with J gene TRBJ1-2; D is unresolved. The CDR3 is 12 residues long. The germline V gene encodes CDR1 GTSNPN and CDR2 SVGIG (reference sequence). Trimming removed 2 bases from V and 1 base from J, with 5 bases in between. The CDR3 region is CAWSPDNYGYTF. In DNA form, the CDR3 reads TGTGCCTGGAGTCCGGATAACTATGGCTACACCTTC.